One sample yielded the 24 T cell receptor beta chains listed below, sequenced in a study of cytomegalovirus exposure and HLA in healthy donors. 60 Vbeta and 13 Jbeta primers were used in PCR. Measured with immunoSEQ multiplex PCR; TCRdb has only the in-frame clones, and not every one. The table shows over 200,000 clones, with just over 75% occurring only once. The sequencing sample was made of PBMCs. The origin of the receptors is a woman aged 55-70 years in good health and CMV-seropositive.

This sequence joins TRBV29-1 and TRBJ2-6; D is unclear. Trimming shortened V by 4 bases and J by 0 bases, and 13 bases separated the two germline ends. CDR3 size: 16 residues. The germline CDR1 and CDR2 sequences are SQVTM and ANQGSEA. DNA of the CDR3: TGCAGCGTTGGTTCAGGTTCGCTCTCTGGGGCCAACGTCCTGACTTTC. Protein product: CSVGSGSLSGANVLTF.

The chain carries TRBV7-8 and TRBJ2-2; D possibly corresponds to TRBD2 (6 bases). V shed 1 base and J shed 1 base, with 7 bases lying between them. Germline V gene sequence: CDR1 SGHVS, CDR2 FQNEAQ. CDR3 size: 15 residues. CDR3: CASSLGAGNTGELFF. The DNA of the CDR3 is TGTGCCAGCAGCTTAGGAGCGGGGAACACCGGGGAGCTGTTTTTT.

The chain is built from TRBV7-8 and TRBJ2-1, with 7 bases aligning to TRBD2. The ends lost 0 bases at V and 12 bases at J; junction bases unmatched: 17. Germline V lookup: CDR1 SGHVS, CDR2 FQNEAQ. CDR3 size: 17 residues. CDR3 loop: CASSLAARGRFRGAQFF. CDR3 in DNA: TGTGCCAGCAGCTTAGCGGCGCGCGGGAGATTTCGGGGCGCGCAGTTCTTC.

V is TRBV18 and J is TRBJ2-3; D unresolved. Trimming left V 5 bases short and J 3 bases short, with 12 bases between. This CDR3 has 14 amino acids. Germline V gene lookup returns CDR1 KGHSH and CDR2 LQKENI. This chain's CDR3 is CASSSASKTDTQYF. The CDR3 bases are TGTGCCAGCTCATCAGCGTCGAAGACAGATACGCAGTATTTT.

The table lists this clone with a count of one. J is TRBJ1-2 and V is TRBV5-1; 9 bases are shared with TRBD1. The V gene's germline CDR1 is SGHRS and CDR2 YFSETQ. The CDR3 length is 14 residues. The trim removed 8 bases at V and 1 base at J, leaving 6 bases unmatched. For the CDR3, the DNA is TGCGCCAGTAAACAGGGGGCCGTTAACTATGGCTACACCTTC. Protein sequence: CASKQGAVNYGYTF.

The rearrangement joins TRBV7-2 to TRBJ2-1, with 12 bases matching TRBD2. The V gene's germline CDR1 is SGHTA and CDR2 FQGNSA. The CDR3 spans 16 residues. With 5 bases clipped from V and 5 bases from J, the junction kept 7 bases outside the gene matches. The CDR3 DNA reads as TGTGCCAGCAGCCCCCGTAGACTAGCGGGGGACAATGAGCAGTTCTTC. Translating it yields CASSPRRLAGDNEQFF.

The chain links TRBV5-4 to TRBJ1-1, with TRBD1 matching over 9 bases. The CDR3 is 15 amino acids. Germline V gene data show CDR1 as SGHNT and CDR2 as YYREEE (reference sequence). V lost 4 bases to trimming and J lost 3 bases; unmatched junction nucleotides: 7. In DNA form, the CDR3 reads TGTGCCAGCAGCAGGGACAGGGTGAGATACACTGAAGCTTTCTTT. Its protein product is CASSRDRVRYTEAFF. The full variable domain, its missing parts supplied by reference TRBV5-4 and TRBJ1-1, is ETGVTQSPTHLIKTRGQQVTLRCSSQSGHNTVSWYQQALGQGPQFIFQYYREEENGRGNFPPRFSGLQFPNYSSELNVNALELDDSALYLCASSRDRVRYTEAFFGQGTRLTVV.

The chain uses TRBV4-3 and TRBJ1-2; TRBD1 is a possible D gene (6 bases). Germline assignment: CDR1 LGHNA and CDR2 YSLEER. This CDR3 spans 15 amino acids. The V end was cut by 0 bases, the J end by 5 bases, with 13 bases between. For the CDR3, the DNA is TGCGCCAGCAGCCAAGATTGGACAGCCTCATATGGCTACACCTTC. Protein product: CASSQDWTASYGYTF.

The chain recombines TRBV4-1 with TRBJ2-5; D unresolved. The CDR3 loop spans 15 amino acids. The germline CDR1 and CDR2 sequences are MGHRA and YSYEKL. V lost 0 bases and J lost 2, with 10 bases in between. The CDR3 bases are TGCGCCAGCAGCCAAGATCAGCTGACACAAGAGACCCAGTACTTC. Translation: CASSQDQLTQETQYF.

The chain uses TRBV30 and TRBJ2-1, with 10 bases fitting TRBD2. Germline lookup yields CDR1 GTSNPN and CDR2 SVGIG (reference sequence). The CDR3 has 15 amino acids. The V segment lost 3 bases and the J segment 4 bases; nucleotides outside the gene matches: 6. The DNA for the CDR3 is TGTGCCTGGAGAAGGTCACTAGCGGGATACAATGAGCAGTTCTTC. Amino acid sequence: CAWRRSLAGYNEQFF.

V usage is TRBV28 and J usage is TRBJ1-1; 7 bases map to TRBD1. Germline V gene sequence: CDR1 MDHEN, CDR2 SYDVKM. The J segment lost 8 bases and the V segment lost 6 bases, leaving 9 bases of the junction unmatched. The length of the CDR3 is 13 residues. The CDR3 bases are TGTGCCAGCAGCCTGGGACAGTTACTAGAAGCTTTCTTT. This encodes CASSLGQLLEAFF.

V and J are TRBV4-2 and TRBJ1-1; tentative D call: TRBD1 (5 bases). Germline V lookup: CDR1 LGHNA, CDR2 YNFKEQ. The CDR3 has 16 residues. V gave up 10 bases and J gave up 1 base, with 22 bases separating them. In DNA form, the CDR3 reads TGTGCCACCTCTAAAAGTGGGGGGGAGGGGAACACTGAAGCTTTCTTT. Its protein product is CATSKSGGEGNTEAFF.

The V call is TRBV5-6, the J call TRBJ2-3; D remains ambiguous. Germline-derived CDR1 and CDR2 are SGHDT and YYEEEE. There are 14 residues in the CDR3. Trimming took 2 bases from V and 0 from J, leaving 7 bases between them. Here the CDR3 reads CASSFMLSTDTQYF. The CDR3 region has the DNA TGTGCCAGCAGCTTTATGTTGAGCACAGATACGCAGTATTTT.

In its sample, this clone was seen once. The rearrangement uses TRBV6-6 and TRBJ1-1; a weak D match, TRBD1 (5 bases). Germline V lookup: CDR1 MNHNY, CDR2 SVGAGI (reference sequence). The V and J ends lost 5 bases and 1 base respectively, with 8 bases between them. The CDR3 length is 13 residues. This CDR3 reads CASSPRENTEAFF. The DNA for the CDR3 is TGTGCCAGCAGTCCCAGGGAGAACACTGAAGCTTTCTTT.

The chain links TRBV27 to TRBJ1-2; TRBD1 is a possible D gene (6 bases). Germline V gene sequence: CDR1 MNHEY, CDR2 SMNVEV (reference sequence). V was trimmed by 5 bases and J by 5 bases, leaving 15 bases between them. The length of the CDR3 is 14 residues. The CDR3 region is CASSPPGGPYGYTF. The DNA of the CDR3 is TGTGCCAGCAGTCCCCCGGGGGGGCCGTATGGCTACACCTTC.

The chain couples TRBV30 to TRBJ2-6; 10 nucleotides line up with TRBD1. This CDR3 has 17 residues. Germline V CDR1 and CDR2: GTSNPN, SVGIG (reference sequence). The J segment lost 4 bases and the V segment lost 7 bases, leaving 13 bases of the junction unmatched. The CDR3 coding sequence is TGTGCCTCCGGGCGGGACAGGGGTTTAAGCGGGGCCAACGTCCTGACTTTC. This codes for CASGRDRGLSGANVLTF.

CDR3 protein: CASSVSPAGGATDTQYF. The DNA for the CDR3 is TGTGCCAGCAGTGTTAGCCCAGCGGGGGGAGCAACAGATACGCAGTATTTT. The V call is TRBV2, the J call TRBJ2-3, with 9 positions matching TRBD2. Germline V CDR1 and CDR2: SNHLY, FYNNEI. The CDR3 runs 17 residues. After removal of 4 bases from V and 3 bases from J, the junction contained 11 bases not matched to a gene.

The V call is TRBV5-1, the J call TRBJ2-1, with 10 bases fitting TRBD2. Germline V lookup: CDR1 SGHRS, CDR2 YFSETQ. Unmatched junction bases numbered 7, after V lost 7 bases and J lost 9 bases. The CDR3 runs 13 residues. The CDR3 loop is CASGGTSEGEQFF. Written as DNA, the CDR3 is TGCGCCAGCGGAGGGACTAGCGAGGGTGAGCAGTTCTTC.

For the CDR3, the DNA is TGTGCCAGCAGGGCCGGGACAGCTAGCAATCAGCCCCAGCATTTT. This codes for CASRAGTASNQPQHF. This chain connects TRBV6-1 to TRBJ1-5, with 7 bases matching TRBD1. Germline CDR1 and CDR2: MNHNS and SASEGT. The CDR3 runs 15 residues. V dropped 6 bases and J dropped 0; count of bases not matched to a gene: 5.

The chain uses TRBV30 and TRBJ2-5, with 13 bases that match TRBD2. CDR1 is GTSNPN and CDR2 is SVGIG in the germline V gene (reference sequence). V shed 3 bases, J shed 5 bases, and the junction held 15 bases outside the gene matches. The CDR3 loop spans 18 amino acids. The CDR3 protein is CAWRDVLAGGAKTETQYF. CDR3 nucleotides: TGTGCCTGGAGAGACGTACTAGCGGGAGGGGCTAAAACGGAGACCCAGTACTTC.

This rearrangement joins TRBV4-2 to TRBJ2-1, with D perhaps TRBD2 (5 bases). The CDR3 loop spans 18 amino acids. Trimming left V 1 base short and J 5 bases short, with 21 bases between. Per germline, CDR1 LGHNA and CDR2 YNFKEQ. CDR3 sequence (DNA): TGTGCCAGCAGCCAAGGTTTTGGCAGAAGTTTGGAGGACAATGAGCAGTTCTTC. Its protein is CASSQGFGRSLEDNEQFF.

The chain joins TRBV6-1 to TRBJ1-2; D unresolved. The CDR3 loop spans 12 amino acids. CDR1 is MNHNS, CDR2 SASEGT, per germline. Trimming stripped 0 bases from V and 5 bases from J, with 4 bases between. The CDR3 DNA sequence: TGTGCCAGCAGTGAAGCCGGGTATGGCTACACCTTC. Translated: CASSEAGYGYTF.

The rearrangement links TRBV29-1 to TRBJ2-7; tentatively, D is TRBD2 (7 bases). Germline V gives CDR1 SQVTM, CDR2 ANQGSEA. The V end lost 4 bases, the J end lost 2 bases, and 12 bases lay between the germline ends. This CDR3 comprises 13 residues. CDR3 nucleotide sequence: TGCAGCGTTGGAGGGGGAGGGCCCTACGAGCAGTACTTC. Protein product: CSVGGGGPYEQYF.

V gene TRBV18 combines with J gene TRBJ2-3; a weak D match, TRBD2 (5 bases). This CDR3 contains 16 residues. Germline values: CDR1 KGHSH, CDR2 LQKENI. V gave up 3 bases and J gave up 0 bases, with 13 bases separating them. The CDR3 loop reads CASSPGVAGSTDTQYF. The CDR3 DNA reads TGTGCCAGCTCACCCGGGGTAGCTGGTAGCACAGATACGCAGTATTTT.